The 19 T cell receptor beta chains below come from one sample, sequenced in a study of T cell clonality in common variable immunodeficiency. The data were produced by immunoSEQ multiplex PCR, yet TCRdb's version contains in-frame clones alone and is incomplete. The profile covers around 55,000 clones, none occurring a single time. The sample comprised peripheral blood mononuclear cells. Source of these receptors: a person aged 18-69 years in good health.

This clone was counted many times. The CDR3 is cut off 3 residues early in the read; its end comes from the germline J gene. The chain links TRBV7-9 to TRBJ1-2, with D perhaps matching TRBD1 (6 bases). Germline assignment: CDR1 SEHNR and CDR2 FQNEAQ (reference sequence). The CDR3 loop spans 14 amino acids. Partial CDR3 DNA: TGTGCCAGCAGCCCTGAAGGGGGTTCGGGGGGC. Its translation: CASSPEGGSGG. The entire CDR3 protein is CASSPEGGSGGYTF. The full variable domain, its missing parts supplied by reference TRBV7-9 and TRBJ1-2, is DTGVSQNPRHKITKRGQNVTFRCDPISEHNRLYWYRQTLGQGPEFLTYFQNEAQLEKSRLLSDRFSAERPKGSFSTLEIQRTEQGDSAMYLCASSPEGGSGGYTFGSGTRLTVV.

This clone came up many times. The CDR3 loop reads CASSLPGTGVGEQYF. The covered CDR3 bases are TGCGCCAGCAGCTTACCCGGGACAGGGGTCGGCGAG. The chain links TRBV5-1 to TRBJ2-7, with TRBD1 matching 10 bases. The read ends 3 residues early relative to the CDR3; the germline J gene fills the gap. J gave up 6 bases and V 2 bases, and 8 bases lay outside the gene matches. The V gene's germline CDR1 is SGHRS and CDR2 YFSETQ. The CDR3 length is 15 residues.

This clone was observed a few times. The read finishes 3 residues shy of the CDR3 end, and the germline J gene is used to complete it. This chain joins TRBV7-9 and TRBJ2-3, with 8 bases aligning to TRBD2. The CDR3 contains 13 residues. The germline gives CDR1 SEHNR, CDR2 FQNEAQ (reference sequence). The CDR3: CASSVGGDQPQYF. CDR3 DNA, as far as it was read: TGTGCCAGCAGCGTCGGGGGGGATCAGCCG.

As for this clone: One base away lies a much larger clone, so this may be a sequencing read error. With the read ending 3 residues before the CDR3 end, the germline J gene is used to fill in that end. The chain has TRBV6-2 or TRBV6-3 and TRBJ2-3; D perhaps matches TRBD1 (5 bases). Germline assignment: CDR1 MNHEY and CDR2 SVGEGT. The length of the CDR3 is 15 residues. CDR3 amino acids: CASRATGVSNQPQYF. Incomplete CDR3 DNA: TGTGCCAGCAGGGCCACAGGAGTTAGCAATCAGCCG.

This clone has only a few counts. The CDR3 is cut off 3 residues early in the read; its end comes from the germline J gene. The J gene is TRBJ1-2, the V gene TRBV2; D might be TRBD1 (5 bases). The CDR3 is 13 residues long. V was clipped by 6 bases and J by 2 bases, with 10 bases between them. CDR1 is SNHLY and CDR2 is FYNNEI in the germline V gene. The DNA read from the CDR3 is TGTGCCAGCAGCATCGACAGAAACTATGGC. Residues: CASSIDRNYG. The whole CDR3 region reads CASSIDRNYGYTF.

This clone was seen a few times. Other DNA sequences in this specimen translate into the identical CDR3. The CDR3 spells CASAPGGTGRFQETQYF. The sequenced CDR3 bases are TGTGCCAGCGCCCCCGGCGGGACAGGGAGATTTCAAGAGACC. The chain combines TRBV19 with TRBJ2-5, with 9 bases matching TRBD1. Sequencing ends 3 residues short of the CDR3 end; the germline J gene provides the rest. CDR1 LNHDA and CDR2 SQIVND come from the germline V gene (reference sequence). Losses at the gene ends were 9 bases for V and 2 bases for J; bases not matched to a gene: 16. CDR3 length equals 17 residues.

This clone was picked up many times. The part of the CDR3 DNA that was read is TGCAGTGCTAGAGAAGGGGGGACTAGCCGAGATACG. Amino acids: CSAREGGTSRDT. The CDR3, in full, reads CSAREGGTSRDTQYF. The chain combines TRBV20-1 with TRBJ2-3, with TRBD2 matching 9 bases. The CDR3 extends 3 residues past the end of the read, so its final part is completed from the germline J gene. The ends lost 0 bases at V and 5 bases at J; junction bases unmatched: 6. Germline V gene lookup returns CDR1 DFQATT and CDR2 SNEGSKA (reference sequence). The CDR3 is 15 amino acids.

This clone was recorded at least ten times. The CDR3 end falls 3 residues outside the read, so it is completed with the germline J gene. This chain connects TRBV6-2 or TRBV6-3 to TRBJ2-3; the match to TRBD1 covers 8 bases. Trimming removed 6 bases from V and 4 bases from J; junction bases left unmatched: 9. This CDR3 spans 15 amino acids. Germline V lookup: CDR1 MNHEY, CDR2 SVGEGT. The covered CDR3 bases are TGTGCCAGCAGAGAGACAGGGGAGGCGGCAGATACG. Translation gives CASRETGEAADT. In full, the CDR3 reads CASRETGEAADTQYF.

Many counts were recorded for this clone. Relative to the germline gene, one junction end is altered; a read error may explain this. The CDR3 end lies 3 residues beyond the end of the read and is filled in from the germline J gene. This chain uses TRBV4-2 with TRBJ2-1; TRBD1 might be the D (5 bases). The germline V gene has CDR1 LGHNA and CDR2 YNFKEQ. The CDR3 loop spans 16 amino acids. CDR3 bases read: TGCGCCAGCAGCCAAGATTCCCAGGGCCCCTACAATGAG. It yields the protein CASSQDSQGPYNE. The whole CDR3 sequence is CASSQDSQGPYNEQFF.

This clone has a count of ten or more. The sequence runs out 3 residues before the end of the CDR3; the remainder is reconstructed from the germline J gene. V usage is TRBV5-1 and J usage is TRBJ2-6; 8 bases are shared with TRBD1. Germline CDR1 is SGHRS and CDR2 is YFSETQ. Losses at the gene ends were 3 bases for V and 0 bases for J; bases not matched to a gene: 17. The CDR3 spans 21 residues. The part of the CDR3 DNA that was read is TGCGCCAGCAGCTCCCCAGGAGGGTTCGGGACAGGAGGCTCTGGGGCCAACGTC. Its protein product is CASSSPGGFGTGGSGANV. The full CDR3 protein is CASSSPGGFGTGGSGANVLTF.

The table lists this clone with a few counts. The read finishes 3 residues shy of the CDR3 end, and the germline J gene is used to complete it. Other DNA sequences of this sample code for an identical CDR3. The chain links TRBV18 to TRBJ1-2; maybe TRBD1 (5 bases). Per the germline V gene, CDR1 is KGHSH and CDR2 is LQKENI. This CDR3 is 15 amino acids long. CDR3 loop: CASSPLGREVEGYTF. Incomplete CDR3 DNA: TGTGCCAGCTCACCACTAGGCAGGGAGGTGGAGGGC.

This clone was observed at least ten times. The missing CDR3 end, 3 residues past where the read stops, is filled in from the germline J gene. The gene calls are TRBV9 and TRBJ2-7, with 9 bases that match TRBD2. This CDR3 comprises 17 residues. Trimming at V came to 0 bases and at J to 4 bases, leaving 11 bases not matched to a gene. The germline gives CDR1 SGDLS, CDR2 YYNGEE. The CDR3 sequence is CASSVVAGAPGGYEQYF. The part of the CDR3 DNA that was read is TGTGCCAGCAGCGTAGTAGCGGGGGCCCCCGGAGGATACGAG.

In its sample, this clone was seen many times. CDR3 loop: CASSFQGAADTQYF. The covered CDR3 bases are TGTGCCAGCAGCTTTCAGGGGGCGGCGGATACG. The V call is TRBV7-2, the J call TRBJ2-3, with 8 bases that match TRBD1. The read ends 3 residues before the CDR3 terminus; that terminus is restored from the germline J gene. The CDR3 consists of 14 residues. V lost 3 bases, J lost 6 bases, and 5 bases stayed unmatched. The germline V gene has CDR1 SGHTA and CDR2 FQGNSA.

As concerns this clone: Read sequence stops 3 residues before the CDR3 end, and the germline J gene provides the missing end. The chain couples TRBV7-2 to TRBJ2-7; D is perhaps TRBD2 (6 bases). Germline CDR1 reads SGHTA; CDR2 reads FQGNSA. V was cut by 3 bases and J by 5 bases, with 14 bases left in between. The length of the CDR3 is 14 residues. The CDR3 loop is CASSFSGGRDEQYF. CDR3 DNA, as far as it was read: TGTGCCAGCAGCTTTAGTGGAGGGCGCGACGAG.

This clone was found many times. The read ends 3 residues before the CDR3 terminus; that terminus is restored from the germline J gene. The gene calls are TRBV5-5 and TRBJ1-2, with D uncertain. Deletions cut 4 bases from V and 3 bases from J, with 13 bases between. CDR3 size: 14 residues. Germline-derived CDR1 and CDR2 are SGHKS and YYEKEE (reference sequence). This CDR3 reads CASSPRSADYGYTF. Incomplete CDR3 DNA: TGTGCCAGCAGCCCCCGGTCAGCGGACTATGGC.

This clone was seen ten or more times. With the read ending 3 residues before the CDR3 end, the germline J gene is used to fill in that end. The chain is built from TRBV7-8 and TRBJ1-2; 9 bases align to TRBD1. The CDR3 is 18 residues long. J was trimmed by 0 bases and V by 1 base; bases with no gene match: 9. CDR1 SGHVS and CDR2 FQNEAQ come from the germline V gene. The CDR3 reads CASSLVPGQGGANYGYTF. The DNA read from the CDR3 is TGTGCCAGCAGCTTAGTCCCGGGACAGGGCGGAGCTAACTATGGC.

This clone was picked up many times. The read terminates 3 residues before the CDR3 end, so the remaining end is supplied by the germline J gene. The rearrangement links TRBV18 to TRBJ1-4, with TRBD1 matching over 10 bases. The CDR3 is 18 amino acids. Trimming cost V 4 bases and J 4 bases; bases outside gene matches: 12. In germline, CDR1 is KGHSH, CDR2 LQKENI. The CDR3 loop is CASSLVDRGLKDNEKLFF. Incomplete CDR3 DNA: TGTGCCAGCTCACTAGTCGACAGGGGGCTAAAGGATAATGAAAAA.

This clone appeared many times. With the read ending 3 residues before the CDR3 end, the germline J gene is used to fill in that end. The chain joins TRBV20-1 to TRBJ1-5; 7 bases are shared with TRBD1. The CDR3 consists of 12 residues. Germline loops: CDR1 DFQATT, CDR2 SNEGSKA (reference sequence). The junction had 3 bases not matched to a gene; V was cut back by 5 bases and J by 5 bases. The CDR3 loop reads CSAQGGYQPQHF. The covered CDR3 bases are TGCAGTGCTCAAGGGGGCTATCAGCCC.

This clone was seen ten or more times. The junction departs from the called germline gene at one end, perhaps through a read error. The DNA ends 3 residues before the CDR3 does, and the rest of the CDR3 is filled in from the germline J gene. V is TRBV20-1 and J is TRBJ1-2; weak D call: TRBD1 (5 bases). The CDR3 length is 14 residues. Germline-derived CDR1 and CDR2 are DFQATT and SNEGSKA (reference sequence). The CDR3 reads CSAGDLTDNYGYTF. The CDR3 DNA, read in part, is TGCAGTGCTGGAGACTTGACAGATAACTATGGC.